This T cell receptor (beta chain) was sequenced in a study of cytomegalovirus exposure and HLA in healthy donors. Study results and caveats: For most TCR beta V segments, an earlier analysis put the productive rate at about 87% or about 30% of the time.

Germline assignment: CDR1 SGHVS and CDR2 FQNEAQ. The V gene lost 5 bases and the J gene lost 0 bases, with 16 bases spanning the gap. The CDR3 spans 16 residues. PCR was performed using 60 Vbeta and 13 Jbeta primers. Only in-frame clones appear in the TCRdb table, and some are missing; sequencing was by immunoSEQ multiplex PCR. The sample has a few hundred thousand clones, about 83% seen once; the top ten hold roughly 10%. For this clone: Its specificity is not known.

Specimen: PBMCs. The source of this sequence is a woman aged 50 to 60 in good health and CMV-seropositive. The gene calls are TRBV7-8 and TRBJ1-2; perhaps TRBD1 as D (6 bases). For the CDR3, the DNA is TGTGCCAGCAGCCCCGGACAGTCAATGACTAACTATGGCTACACCTTC. This gives the protein CASSPGQSMTNYGYTF.